The clone carrying this TCR beta chain was seen ten or more times. What it recognizes is unknown. Molecular barcoding with unique molecular identifiers was used for the TCRbeta library. TCRdb itself ran the PCR reads through MiXCR, one entry per CDR3 protein. The table records 450,000 to 600,000 distinct CDR3 sequences, 8% to 11% of them present only once. The data were taken from a study of T-cell reconstitution after alpha-beta-depleted transplantation in children. Study-wide results and caveats: Hyperexpanded clones declined; after one year, newly produced T cells mostly supplied diversity.

Trimming took 5 bases from V and 7 from J; bases not matched to a gene: 10. Germline V gene sequence: CDR1 SGHTA, CDR2 FQGNSA. CDR3 size: 14 residues. The J gene is TRBJ2-7, the V gene TRBV7-2, with 8 bases identical to TRBD1. The source material was PBMCs, sampled before TCRalphabeta/CD19-depleted stem cell transplant. The receptor was isolated from a child under 10 years old with inherited bone marrow failure, due to receive a stem cell transplant. CDR3 coding DNA: TGTGCCAGCAGCCAAAACAGGGGGTTAGAAGAGCAGTACTTC. Amino acid sequence: CASSQNRGLEEQYF.